This T cell receptor (beta chain) was found in a study of cytomegalovirus exposure and HLA in healthy donors. Germline CDR1 and CDR2: GTSNPN and SVGIG (reference sequence). The CDR3 extends over 18 amino acids. V was pared by 6 bases and J by 0 bases, with 16 bases of the junction left unmatched. Findings of the study overall: A list of 164 TCR beta chains associated with cytomegalovirus was given.

It was the roughly 110-subject validation cohort, separate from the approximately 620-subject first cohort, to which the donors belonged. Regarding this clone: What it binds is unknown.

Sequencing used immunoSEQ multiplex PCR; TCRdb keeps in-frame clones, though not all of them. The repertoire holds roughly 150,000 clones, with about 80% as singletons. This TCR derives from a man between 25 and 39 years old in good health and CMV-seropositive. The sequenced material came from PBMCs. The chain couples TRBV30 to TRBJ1-4, with 7 bases lining up with TRBD1. CDR3 sequence: CACPGVGQSVATNEKLFF. The DNA of the CDR3 is TGTGCCTGCCCGGGGGTGGGACAGTCGGTTGCAACTAATGAAAAACTGTTTTTT.